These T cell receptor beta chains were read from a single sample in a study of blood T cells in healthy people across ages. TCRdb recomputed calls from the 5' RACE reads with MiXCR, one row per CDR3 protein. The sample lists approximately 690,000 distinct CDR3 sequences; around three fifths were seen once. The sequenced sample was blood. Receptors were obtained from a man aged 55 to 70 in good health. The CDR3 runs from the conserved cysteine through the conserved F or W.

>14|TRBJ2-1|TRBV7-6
CASSWGQGDNEQFF
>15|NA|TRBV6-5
CASRPTGSWGETQYF
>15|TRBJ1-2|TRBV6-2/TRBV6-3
CASKGQGSANYGYTF
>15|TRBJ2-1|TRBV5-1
CASSPDRGGPYEQFF
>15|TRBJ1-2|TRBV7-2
CASSLGISVNYGYTF
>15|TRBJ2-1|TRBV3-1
CASSQGRLSYNEQFF
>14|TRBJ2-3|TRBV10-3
CAISEKGSTDTQYF
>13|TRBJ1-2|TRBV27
CASRVRGSGGYTF
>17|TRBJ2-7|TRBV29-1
CSVALRVGTDNPYEQYF
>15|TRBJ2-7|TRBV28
CASSSEGLARREQYF
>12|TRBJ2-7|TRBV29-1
CSVGQVSYEQYF
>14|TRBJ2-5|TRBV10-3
CAISSNTVGETQYF
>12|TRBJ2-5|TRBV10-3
CAIGDWPKTQYF
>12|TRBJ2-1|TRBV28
CASSLADRSRFF
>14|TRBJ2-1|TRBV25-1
CASSDSGARNEQFF
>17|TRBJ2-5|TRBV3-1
CASSQDRAGGLQETQYF
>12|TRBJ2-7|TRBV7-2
CASSAGLYEQYF
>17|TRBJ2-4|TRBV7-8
CASSLTPVELAKNIQYF
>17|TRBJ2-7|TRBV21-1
CASSQDVPGLEFYEQYF
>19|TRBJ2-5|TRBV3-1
CASSQDPRTSAFFQETQYF
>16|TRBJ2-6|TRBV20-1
CSARDRGGPGANVLTF
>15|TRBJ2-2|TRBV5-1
CASTNRQGDTGELFF
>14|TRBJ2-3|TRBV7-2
CASSRDRVQDTQYF
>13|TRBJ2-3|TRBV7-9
CASSLMSTDTQYF